A selection of T cell receptor beta chains follows, all from one sample in a study of blood T cell repertoires in COVID-19. Repertoires were generated with immunoSEQ multiplex PCR, while TCRdb's copy carries only in-frame clones and drops some. The sample lists roughly 370,000 clones; about 86% were seen once. Specimen: PBMCs or T cells enriched from blood (not recorded which). These receptors were obtained from a woman between 45 and 60 years old who had recovered from COVID-19. Each CDR3 is given with its conserved first and last residue. D genes are given only for firm matches. Size is stated for part of the rows, as once, few or many counts, or as a class when the clone is expanded.

>TRBV16|TRBJ1-2|-|-
CASSQSGRNYGYTF
TGTGCCAGCAGCCAATCAGGGAGAAACTATGGCTACACCTTC
>TRBV11-2|TRBJ2-1|TRBD2|-
CASSLWGGRPSSYNEQFF
TGTGCCAGCAGCTTATGGGGCGGGAGGCCGAGCTCCTACAATGAGCAGTTCTTC
>TRBV7-8|TRBJ1-5|TRBD1|-
CASSFTGEVRNQPQHF
TGTGCCAGCAGTTTTACAGGGGAAGTTCGCAATCAGCCCCAGCATTTT
>TRBV28|TRBJ1-5|TRBD1|-
CASRPTTGIWHF
TGTGCCAGCAGACCTACGACAGGGATATGGCATTTT
>TRBV11-2|TRBJ1-2|-|-
CASSGGGGIGYGYTF
TGTGCCAGCAGCGGCGGGGGAGGGATCGGCTATGGCTACACCTTC
>TRBV30|TRBJ1-1|-|-
CAWGISGNTEAFF
TGTGCCTGGGGAATATCGGGGAACACTGAAGCTTTCTTT
>TRBV5-4|TRBJ2-7|TRBD2|-
CASSVRAGGYEQYF
TGTGCCAGCAGCGTCCGCGCGGGGGGTTACGAGCAGTACTTC
>TRBV27|TRBJ2-1|-|-
CASSSGRHNEQFF
TGTGCCAGCAGCTCCGGGAGACACAATGAGCAGTTCTTC
>TRBV28|TRBJ2-7|TRBD1|-
CASRMDRVGYEQYF
TGTGCCAGCAGGATGGACAGGGTGGGATACGAGCAGTACTTC
>TRBV19|TRBJ1-1|TRBD1|-
CASSSQTGESLTAFF
TGTGCCAGTAGCTCCCAGACAGGGGAGAGTCTCACAGCTTTCTTT
>TRBV5-1|TRBJ2-1|TRBD1|-
CASSSYRDRAPSPFF
TGCGCCAGCAGCTCGTACCGGGACAGGGCACCCTCGCCGTTCTTC
>TRBV10-3|TRBJ1-5|-|-
CAINPTGSNQPQHF
TGTGCCATCAATCCGACAGGCAGCAATCAGCCCCAGCATTTT
>TRBV6-5|TRBJ2-7|-|-
CAITSEVGYEQYF
TGTGCCATCACATCAGAGGTTGGCTACGAGCAGTACTTC
>TRBV4-2|TRBJ2-5|TRBD2|-
CASSQENGGRETQYF
TGTGCCAGCAGCCAAGAAAACGGGGGGAGAGAGACCCAGTACTTC
>TRBV5-6|TRBJ2-3|-|-
CASSLRAYLSTDTQYF
TGTGCCAGCAGCTTGCGAGCCTATCTGAGCACAGATACGCAGTATTTT
>TRBV19|TRBJ1-5|TRBD1|few
CASSSTGTGGETRHF
TGTGCCAGTAGTTCCACCGGGACAGGGGGGGAAACACGGCATTTT
>TRBV4-1|TRBJ2-2|-|few
CASSPLRGGNTGELFF
TGCGCCAGCAGCCCTTTGCGGGGCGGCAACACCGGGGAGCTGTTTTTT
>TRBV11-3|TRBJ2-1|-|-
CASSLGRGDYDEQFF
TGTGCCAGCAGCCTGGGCAGGGGTGATTACGATGAGCAGTTCTTC
>TRBV5-1|TRBJ1-2|TRBD1|-
CASSSSGGSVGYTF
TGCGCCAGCAGCTCGTCAGGGGGCTCGGTTGGCTACACCTTC
>TRBV6-5|TRBJ1-2|-|-
CASSYSMDQGYGYTF
TGTGCCAGCAGTTACTCGATGGACCAGGGCTATGGCTACACCTTC
>TRBV5-1|TRBJ2-7|TRBD1|-
CASSLATTPDRGYPDEQYF
TGCGCCAGCAGCTTGGCCACCACACCGGACAGGGGATACCCCGACGAGCAGTACTTC
>TRBV5-8|TRBJ2-7|TRBD2|once
CASSHTSGGEYEQYF
TGTGCCAGCAGCCACACTAGCGGGGGGGAGTACGAGCAGTACTTC
>TRBV2|TRBJ2-7|TRBD2|-
CASRDRDYSYEQYF
TGTGCCAGCAGAGATCGGGACTACTCCTACGAGCAGTACTTC
>TRBV24-1|TRBJ1-1|TRBD1|-
CATSGGGRHTEAFF
TGTGCCACCAGTGGAGGGGGCAGGCACACTGAAGCTTTCTTT
>TRBV5-7|TRBJ1-1|-|-
CASRYRNTEAFF
TGTGCCAGCCGCTATAGGAACACTGAAGCTTTCTTT
>TRBV5-1|TRBJ2-7|TRBD2|-
CASSPLAGLSYEQYF
TGCGCCAGCAGCCCCCTAGCGGGCCTCTCCTACGAGCAGTACTTC
>TRBV2|TRBJ2-1|-|-
CASRFTGFNEQFF
TGTGCCAGCAGGTTTACAGGGTTCAATGAGCAGTTCTTC
>TRBV30|TRBJ1-6|-|-
CAWSQGRVVFESPLHF
TGTGCCTGGAGCCAGGGCAGGGTCGTATTCGAATCACCCCTCCACTTT
>TRBV25-1|TRBJ2-3|TRBD2|-
CASSEGGSGGYTDTQYF
TGTGCCAGCAGTGAAGGGGGTAGCGGGGGCTACACAGATACGCAGTATTTT
>TRBV7-7|TRBJ2-7|-|-
CASSFPEGVAYEQYF
TGTGCTAGCAGCTTCCCTGAGGGGGTCGCCTACGAGCAGTACTTC
>TRBV7-9|TRBJ2-1|TRBD2|-
CASSLDLAGGSQFF
TGTGCCAGCAGCTTAGACCTAGCGGGGGGGTCCCAGTTCTTC
>TRBV27|TRBJ2-7|-|once
CASSPTIRLMNEQYF
TGTGCCAGCAGTCCAACAATAAGACTAATGAACGAGCAGTACTTC
>TRBV4-2|TRBJ1-6|TRBD1|-
CASSGGGTESSPLHF
TGTGCCAGCAGCGGAGGGGGGACAGAAAGTTCACCCCTCCACTTT
>TRBV6-5|TRBJ1-2|-|-
CASSYQTGSGYGYTF
TGTGCCAGCAGTTACCAGACAGGTTCGGGCTATGGCTACACCTTC
>TRBV24-1|TRBJ1-1|TRBD1|-
CATSDNRQGEAFF
TGTGCCACCAGTGACAATCGACAGGGTGAAGCTTTCTTT
>TRBV27|TRBJ1-5|-|-
CASSFGGSNNQPQHF
TGTGCCAGCAGTTTCGGGGGAAGTAACAATCAGCCCCAGCATTTT
>TRBV15|TRBJ2-7|TRBD2|-
CATSISAGDSYEQYF
TGTGCCACCAGCATCTCTGCGGGGGACTCCTACGAGCAGTACTTC
>TRBV9|TRBJ2-5|-|-
CASSVATTGGGETQYF
TGTGCCAGCAGCGTAGCTACAACCGGCGGAGGAGAGACCCAGTACTTC
>TRBV30|TRBJ1-4|TRBD1|-
CAWNIQDRGEKLFF
TGTGCCTGGAATATCCAGGACAGGGGAGAAAAACTGTTTTTT
>TRBV19|TRBJ1-3|-|few
CASSTDSYSGNTIYF
TGTGCCAGTAGTACTGACAGCTACTCTGGAAACACCATATATTTT
>TRBV27|TRBJ1-1|TRBD1|-
CASSPDRGGTEAFF
TGTGCCAGCAGTCCCGACAGGGGAGGAACTGAAGCTTTCTTT
>TRBV3-1/TRBV3-2|TRBJ2-5|-|-
CASSRQGKTQYF
TGTGCCAGCAGCCGGCAGGGAAAGACCCAGTACTTC
>TRBV5-4|TRBJ1-1|TRBD1|-
CASSLQGRNTEAFF
TGTGCCAGCAGCTTACAGGGGAGGAACACTGAAGCTTTCTTT
>TRBV9|TRBJ2-2|TRBD2|-
CASSPRPGGAGGGFGELFF
TGTGCCAGCAGCCCGCGACCAGGGGGAGCGGGGGGTGGTTTCGGGGAGCTGTTTTTT
>TRBV20-1|TRBJ1-4|TRBD1|-
CSASAGGTNEKLFF
TGCAGTGCTAGTGCAGGGGGTACTAATGAAAAACTGTTTTTT
>TRBV6-5|TRBJ1-6|TRBD1|-
CASSQDRGQSSPLHF
TGTGCCAGCAGCCAGGACAGGGGGCAGAGTTCACCCCTCCACTTT
>TRBV7-9|TRBJ1-1|-|-
CASRIDQGLNTEAFF
TGTGCCAGCCGAATTGACCAGGGTCTTAACACTGAAGCTTTCTTT
>TRBV19|TRBJ2-3|-|-
CASHEGVGENTQYF
TGTGCCAGCCATGAGGGGGTAGGCGAGAATACGCAGTATTTT
>TRBV2|TRBJ1-6|TRBD1|-
CASSARTGDYSPLHF
TGTGCCAGCAGTGCGCGGACAGGGGATTATTCACCCCTCCACTTT